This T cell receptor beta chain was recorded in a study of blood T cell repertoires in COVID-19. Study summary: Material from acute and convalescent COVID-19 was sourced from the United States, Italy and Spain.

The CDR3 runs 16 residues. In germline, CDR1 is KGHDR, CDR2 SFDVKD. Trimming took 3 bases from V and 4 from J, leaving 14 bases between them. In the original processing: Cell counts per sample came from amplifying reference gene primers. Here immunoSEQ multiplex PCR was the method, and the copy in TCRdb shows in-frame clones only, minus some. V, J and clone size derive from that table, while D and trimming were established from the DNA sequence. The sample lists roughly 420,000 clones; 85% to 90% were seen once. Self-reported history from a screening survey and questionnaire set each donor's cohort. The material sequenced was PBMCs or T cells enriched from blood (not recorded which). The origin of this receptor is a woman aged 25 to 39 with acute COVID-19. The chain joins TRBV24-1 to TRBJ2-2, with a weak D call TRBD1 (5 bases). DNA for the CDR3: TGTGCCACCAGTGATGGGGCCGGAAGGGGCACCGGGGAGCTGTTTTTT. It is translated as CATSDGAGRGTGELFF.